This TCR beta chain comes out of a study of blood T cell repertoires in COVID-19. The data were produced by immunoSEQ multiplex PCR, yet TCRdb's version contains in-frame clones alone and is incomplete. The data hold 50,000 or so clones, with 83% observed a single time. This CDR3 contains 15 residues. The V gene lost 4 bases and the J gene lost 7 bases, with 20 bases spanning the gap. In germline, CDR1 is SGHAT, CDR2 FQNNGV. This clonotype originated in a man aged 35-49 years with acute or convalescent COVID-19. Sequencing was carried out using peripheral blood. This chain uses TRBV11-2 with TRBJ2-7; D is possibly TRBD2 (5 bases). Here the CDR3 reads CASSSPSGSTFEQYF. CDR3 DNA sequence: TGTGCCAGCAGCTCGCCGAGCGGCAGTACGTTTGAGCAGTACTTC.